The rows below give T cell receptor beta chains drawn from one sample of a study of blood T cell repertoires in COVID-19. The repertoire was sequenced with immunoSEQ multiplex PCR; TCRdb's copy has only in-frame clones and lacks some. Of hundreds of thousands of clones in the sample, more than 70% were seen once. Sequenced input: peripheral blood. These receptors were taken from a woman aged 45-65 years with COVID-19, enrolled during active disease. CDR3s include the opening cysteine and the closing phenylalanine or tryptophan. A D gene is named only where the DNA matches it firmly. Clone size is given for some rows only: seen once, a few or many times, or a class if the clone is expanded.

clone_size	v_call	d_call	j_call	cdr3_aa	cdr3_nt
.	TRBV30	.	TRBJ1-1	CAWSSGQGLMNTEAFF	TGTGCCTGGAGTAGTGGTCAGGGCCTAATGAACACTGAAGCTTTCTTT
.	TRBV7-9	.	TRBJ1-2	CASSLALSRVLQGYGYTF	TGTGCCAGCAGCTTAGCACTCAGCAGGGTCCTCCAGGGCTATGGCTACACCTTC
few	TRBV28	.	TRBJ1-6	CASSFLSGGYNSPLHF	TGTGCCAGCAGTTTTTTGTCGGGAGGGTATAATTCACCCCTCCACTTT
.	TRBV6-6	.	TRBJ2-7	CASSWGQETYEQYF	TGTGCCAGCAGTTGGGGCCAGGAAACCTACGAGCAGTACTTC
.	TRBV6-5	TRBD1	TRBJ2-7	CASSPPTGGYEQYF	TGTGCCAGCAGCCCGCCGACAGGGGGCTACGAGCAGTACTTC
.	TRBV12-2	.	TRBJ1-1	CASGSGVWNTEAFF	TGTGCAAGCGGGTCGGGGGTTTGGAACACTGAAGCTTTCTTT
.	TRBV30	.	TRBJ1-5	CAWSPRLYQPQHF	TGTGCCTGGAGTCCTAGACTATATCAGCCCCAGCATTTT
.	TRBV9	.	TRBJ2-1	CASSVDGGLYNEQFF	TGTGCCAGCAGCGTAGACGGGGGGCTCTACAATGAGCAGTTCTTC
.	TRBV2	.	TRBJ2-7	CASRDSSNEQYF	TGTGCCAGCAGGGACAGTAGCAACGAGCAGTACTTC
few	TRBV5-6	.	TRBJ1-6	CASSLPQGASPLHF	TGTGCCAGCAGCTTGCCACAGGGTGCCTCACCCCTCCACTTT
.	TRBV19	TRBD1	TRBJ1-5	CASNTDRAVEPQHF	TGTGCCAGCAATACGGACAGGGCGGTTGAGCCCCAGCATTTT
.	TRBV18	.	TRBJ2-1	CASSPLGERDEQFF	TGTGCCAGCTCACCCCTGGGGGAGCGGGATGAGCAGTTCTTC
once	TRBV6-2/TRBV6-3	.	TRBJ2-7	CASSYSFGGYEQYF	TGTGCCAGCAGTTACTCGTTCGGGGGTTACGAGCAGTACTTC
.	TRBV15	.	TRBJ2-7	CATSRGPGWGDEQYF	TGTGCCACCAGCAGAGGGCCAGGGTGGGGGGACGAGCAGTACTTC
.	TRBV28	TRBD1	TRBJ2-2	CASSLPSGTGDTGELFF	TGTGCCAGCAGTTTGCCATCCGGGACAGGGGACACCGGGGAGCTGTTTTTT
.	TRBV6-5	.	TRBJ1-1	CASPLGESTEAFF	TGTGCCAGCCCCTTAGGGGAAAGCACTGAAGCTTTCTTT
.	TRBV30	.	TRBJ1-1	CAWSRGGNTEAFF	TGTGCCTGGTCACGCGGAGGGAACACTGAAGCTTTCTTT
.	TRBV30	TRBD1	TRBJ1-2	CAWSADRGLYGYTF	TGTGCCTGGAGTGCGGACAGGGGGCTCTATGGCTACACCTTC
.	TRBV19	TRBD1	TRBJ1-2	CASNRDSRIYGYTF	TGTGCCAGTAACCGGGACAGCCGGATCTATGGCTACACCTTC
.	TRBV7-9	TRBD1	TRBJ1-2	CASSLIGTGANYGYTF	TGTGCCAGCAGCTTAATCGGGACAGGGGCTAACTATGGCTACACCTTC